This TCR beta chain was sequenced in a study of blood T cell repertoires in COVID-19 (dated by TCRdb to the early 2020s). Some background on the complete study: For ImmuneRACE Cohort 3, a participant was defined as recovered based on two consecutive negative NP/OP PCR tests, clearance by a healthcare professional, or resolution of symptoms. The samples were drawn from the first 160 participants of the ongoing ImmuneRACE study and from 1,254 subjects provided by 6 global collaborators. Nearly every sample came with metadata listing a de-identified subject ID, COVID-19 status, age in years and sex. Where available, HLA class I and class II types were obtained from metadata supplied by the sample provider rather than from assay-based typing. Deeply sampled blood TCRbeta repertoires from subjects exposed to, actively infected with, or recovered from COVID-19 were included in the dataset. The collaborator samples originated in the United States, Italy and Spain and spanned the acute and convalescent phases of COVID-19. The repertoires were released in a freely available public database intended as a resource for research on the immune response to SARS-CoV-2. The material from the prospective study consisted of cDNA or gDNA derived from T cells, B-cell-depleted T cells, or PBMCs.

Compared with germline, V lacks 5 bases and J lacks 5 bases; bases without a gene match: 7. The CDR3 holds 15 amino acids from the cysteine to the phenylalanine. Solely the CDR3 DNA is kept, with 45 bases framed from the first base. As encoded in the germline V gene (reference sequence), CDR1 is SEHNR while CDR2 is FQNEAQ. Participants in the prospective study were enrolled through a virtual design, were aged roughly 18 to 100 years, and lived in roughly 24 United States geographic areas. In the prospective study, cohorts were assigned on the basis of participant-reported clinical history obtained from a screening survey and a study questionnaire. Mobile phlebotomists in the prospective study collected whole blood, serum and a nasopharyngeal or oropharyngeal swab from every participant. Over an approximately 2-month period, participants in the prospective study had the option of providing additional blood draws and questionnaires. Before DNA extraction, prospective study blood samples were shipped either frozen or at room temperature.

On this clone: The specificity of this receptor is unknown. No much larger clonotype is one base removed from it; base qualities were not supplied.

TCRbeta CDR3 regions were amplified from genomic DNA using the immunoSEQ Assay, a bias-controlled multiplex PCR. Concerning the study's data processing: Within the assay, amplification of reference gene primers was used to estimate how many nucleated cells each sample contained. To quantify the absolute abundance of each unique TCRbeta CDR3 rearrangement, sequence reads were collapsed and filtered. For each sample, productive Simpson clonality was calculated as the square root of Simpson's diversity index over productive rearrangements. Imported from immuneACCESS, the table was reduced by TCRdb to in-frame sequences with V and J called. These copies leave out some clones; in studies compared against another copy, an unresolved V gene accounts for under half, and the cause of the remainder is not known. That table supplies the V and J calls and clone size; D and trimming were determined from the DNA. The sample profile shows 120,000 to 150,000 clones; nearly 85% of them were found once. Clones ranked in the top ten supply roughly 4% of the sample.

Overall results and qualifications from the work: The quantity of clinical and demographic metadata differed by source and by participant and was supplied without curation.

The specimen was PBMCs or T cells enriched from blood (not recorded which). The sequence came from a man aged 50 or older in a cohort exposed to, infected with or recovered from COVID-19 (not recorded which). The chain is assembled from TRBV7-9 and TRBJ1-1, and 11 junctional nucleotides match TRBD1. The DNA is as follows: TGTGCCAGCAGCACCGGACAGGGGGCAAGGACTGAAGCTTTCTTT. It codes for CASSTGQGARTEAFF.